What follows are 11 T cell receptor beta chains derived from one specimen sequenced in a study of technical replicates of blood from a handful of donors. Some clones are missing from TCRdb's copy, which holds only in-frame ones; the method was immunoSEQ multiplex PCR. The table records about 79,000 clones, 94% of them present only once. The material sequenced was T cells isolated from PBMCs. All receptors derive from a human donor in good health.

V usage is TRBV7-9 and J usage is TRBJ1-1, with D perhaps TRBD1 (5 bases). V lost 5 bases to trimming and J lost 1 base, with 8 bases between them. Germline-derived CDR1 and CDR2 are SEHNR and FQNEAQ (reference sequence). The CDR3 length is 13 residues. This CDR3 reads CASSPQGNTEAFF. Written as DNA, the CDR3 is TGTGCCAGCAGCCCCCAGGGGAACACTGAAGCTTTCTTT.

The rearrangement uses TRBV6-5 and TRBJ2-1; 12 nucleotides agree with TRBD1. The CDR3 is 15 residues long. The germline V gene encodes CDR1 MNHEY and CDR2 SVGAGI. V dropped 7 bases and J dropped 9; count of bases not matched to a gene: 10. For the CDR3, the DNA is TGTGCCAGCACTAGAACCGGGACAGGGGGCGGTGAGCAGTTCTTC. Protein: CASTRTGTGGGEQFF.

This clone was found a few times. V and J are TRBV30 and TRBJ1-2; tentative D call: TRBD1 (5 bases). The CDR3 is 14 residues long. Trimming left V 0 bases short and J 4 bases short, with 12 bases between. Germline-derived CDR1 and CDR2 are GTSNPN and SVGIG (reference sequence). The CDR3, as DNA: TGTGCCTGGAGTGTAACGGGGGGACCCTATGGCTACACCTTC. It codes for CAWSVTGGPYGYTF.

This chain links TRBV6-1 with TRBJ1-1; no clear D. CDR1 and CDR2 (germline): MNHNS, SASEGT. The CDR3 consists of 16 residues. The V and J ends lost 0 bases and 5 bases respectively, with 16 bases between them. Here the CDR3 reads CASSEALGGPVTEAFF. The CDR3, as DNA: TGTGCCAGCAGTGAAGCGCTTGGAGGACCTGTAACTGAAGCTTTCTTT.

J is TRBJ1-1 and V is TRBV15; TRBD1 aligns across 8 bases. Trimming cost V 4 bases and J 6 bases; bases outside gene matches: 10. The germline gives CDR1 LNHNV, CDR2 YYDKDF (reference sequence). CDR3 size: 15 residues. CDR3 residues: CATSNLGQAYSEAFF. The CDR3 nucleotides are TGTGCCACCAGCAACCTGGGACAGGCCTATTCTGAAGCTTTCTTT.

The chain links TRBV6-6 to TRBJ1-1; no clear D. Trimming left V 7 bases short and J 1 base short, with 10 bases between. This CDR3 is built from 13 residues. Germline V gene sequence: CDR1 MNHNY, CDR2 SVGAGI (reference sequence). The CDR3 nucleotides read TGTGCCAGCACTCTGACATCGAACACTGAAGCTTTCTTT. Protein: CASTLTSNTEAFF.

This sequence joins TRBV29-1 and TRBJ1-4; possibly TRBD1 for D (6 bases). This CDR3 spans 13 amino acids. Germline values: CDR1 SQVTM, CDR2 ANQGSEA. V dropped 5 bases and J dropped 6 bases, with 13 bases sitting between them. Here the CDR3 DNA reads TGCAGCGTTCTGGGACATTTGCATGAAAAACTGTTTTTT. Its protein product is CSVLGHLHEKLFF.

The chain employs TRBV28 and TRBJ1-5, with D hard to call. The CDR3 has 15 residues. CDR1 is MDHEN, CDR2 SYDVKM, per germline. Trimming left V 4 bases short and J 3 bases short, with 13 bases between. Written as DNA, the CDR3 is TGTGCCAGCAGTTCCGACTCGGGGTACAATCAGCCCCAGCATTTT. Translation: CASSSDSGYNQPQHF.

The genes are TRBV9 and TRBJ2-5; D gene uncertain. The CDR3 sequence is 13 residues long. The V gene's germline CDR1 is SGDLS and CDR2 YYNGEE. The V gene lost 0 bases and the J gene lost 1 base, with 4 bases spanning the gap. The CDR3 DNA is TGTGCCAGCAGCGTAGAGCCCCAAGAGACCCAGTACTTC. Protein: CASSVEPQETQYF.

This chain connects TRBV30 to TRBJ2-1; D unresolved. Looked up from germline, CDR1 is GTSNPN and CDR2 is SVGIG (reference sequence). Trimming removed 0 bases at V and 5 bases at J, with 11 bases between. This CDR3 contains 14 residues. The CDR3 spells CAWSVPEQNNEQFF. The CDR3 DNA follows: TGTGCCTGGAGTGTACCAGAACAGAACAATGAGCAGTTCTTC.

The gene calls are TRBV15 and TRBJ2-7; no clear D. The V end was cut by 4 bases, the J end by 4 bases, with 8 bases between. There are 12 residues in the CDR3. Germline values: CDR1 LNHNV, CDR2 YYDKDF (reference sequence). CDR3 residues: CATSIGVYEQYF. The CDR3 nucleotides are TGTGCCACCAGCATCGGTGTATACGAGCAGTACTTC.